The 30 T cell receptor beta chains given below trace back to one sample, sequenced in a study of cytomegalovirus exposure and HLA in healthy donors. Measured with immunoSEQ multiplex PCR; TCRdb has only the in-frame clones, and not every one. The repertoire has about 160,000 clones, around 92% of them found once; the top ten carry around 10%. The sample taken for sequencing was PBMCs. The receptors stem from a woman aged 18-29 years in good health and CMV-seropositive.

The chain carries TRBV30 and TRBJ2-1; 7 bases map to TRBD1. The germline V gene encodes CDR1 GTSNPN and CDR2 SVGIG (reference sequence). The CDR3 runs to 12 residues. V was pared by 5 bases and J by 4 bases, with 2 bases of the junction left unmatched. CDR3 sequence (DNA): TGTGCCTGGGGGACAGCATACAATGAGCAGTTCTTC. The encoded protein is CAWGTAYNEQFF.

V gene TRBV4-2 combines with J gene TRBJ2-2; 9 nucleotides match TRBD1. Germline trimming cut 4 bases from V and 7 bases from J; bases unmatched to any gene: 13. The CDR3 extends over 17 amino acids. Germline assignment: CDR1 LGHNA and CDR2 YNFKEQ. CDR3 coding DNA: TGTGCCAGCAGCCCGTTCCGGGACAGGGCGTTGTACGGGGAGCTGTTTTTT. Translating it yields CASSPFRDRALYGELFF.

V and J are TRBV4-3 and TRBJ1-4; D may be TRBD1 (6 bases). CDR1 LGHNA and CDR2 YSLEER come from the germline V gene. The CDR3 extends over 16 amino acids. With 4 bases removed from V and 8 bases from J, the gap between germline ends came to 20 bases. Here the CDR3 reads CASSLRNRATEEKLFF. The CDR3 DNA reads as TGCGCCAGCAGCCTACGGAACAGGGCGACCGAGGAAAAACTGTTTTTT.

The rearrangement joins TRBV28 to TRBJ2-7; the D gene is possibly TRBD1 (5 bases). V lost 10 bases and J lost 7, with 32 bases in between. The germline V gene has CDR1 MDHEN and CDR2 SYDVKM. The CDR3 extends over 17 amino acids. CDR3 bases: TGTGCCACCCGAAGGGAACAGGTTCGGTTATTTGTAATAGAGCAGTACTTC. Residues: CATRREQVRLFVIEQYF.

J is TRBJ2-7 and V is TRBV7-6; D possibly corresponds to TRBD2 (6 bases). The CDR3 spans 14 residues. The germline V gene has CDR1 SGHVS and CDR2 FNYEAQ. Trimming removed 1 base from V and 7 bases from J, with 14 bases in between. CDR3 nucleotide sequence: TGTGCCAGCAGCTTAGGTGTTAGGGCGGGGGAGCAGTACTTC. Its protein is CASSLGVRAGEQYF.

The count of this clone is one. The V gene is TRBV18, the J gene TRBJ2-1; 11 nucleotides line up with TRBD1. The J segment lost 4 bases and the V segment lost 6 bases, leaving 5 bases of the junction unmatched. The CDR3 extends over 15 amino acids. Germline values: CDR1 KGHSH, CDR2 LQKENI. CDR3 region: CASSPGQGEYNEQFF. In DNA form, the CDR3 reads TGTGCCAGCTCCCCGGGACAGGGGGAGTACAATGAGCAGTTCTTC.

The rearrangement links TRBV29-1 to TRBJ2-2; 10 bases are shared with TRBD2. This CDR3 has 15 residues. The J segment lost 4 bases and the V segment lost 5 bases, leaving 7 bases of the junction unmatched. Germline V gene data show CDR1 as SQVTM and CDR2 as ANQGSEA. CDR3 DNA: TGCAGCGTTCTGAGACTAGCGGGTGGCACCGGGGAGCTGTTTTTT. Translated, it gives CSVLRLAGGTGELFF.

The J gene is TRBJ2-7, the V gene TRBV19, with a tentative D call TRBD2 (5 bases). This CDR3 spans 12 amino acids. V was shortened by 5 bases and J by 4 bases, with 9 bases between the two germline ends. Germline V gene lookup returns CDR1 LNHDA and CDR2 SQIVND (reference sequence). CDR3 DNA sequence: TGTGCCAGTAGTCCACGAGGGTACGAGCAGTACTTC. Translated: CASSPRGYEQYF. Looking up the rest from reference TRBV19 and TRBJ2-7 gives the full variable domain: DGGITQSPKYLFRKEGQNVTLSCEQNLNHDAMYWYRQDPGQGLRLIYYSQIVNDFQKGDIAEGYSVSREKKESFPLTVTSAQKNPTAFYLCASSPRGYEQYFGPGTRLTVT.

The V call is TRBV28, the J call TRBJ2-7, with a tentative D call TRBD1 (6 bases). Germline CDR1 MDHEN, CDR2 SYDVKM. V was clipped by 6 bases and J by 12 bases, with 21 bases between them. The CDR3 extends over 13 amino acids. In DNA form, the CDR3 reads TGTGCCAGCAGCACCGCTTATAGGTTAGGGGGGTACTTC. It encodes CASSTAYRLGGYF.

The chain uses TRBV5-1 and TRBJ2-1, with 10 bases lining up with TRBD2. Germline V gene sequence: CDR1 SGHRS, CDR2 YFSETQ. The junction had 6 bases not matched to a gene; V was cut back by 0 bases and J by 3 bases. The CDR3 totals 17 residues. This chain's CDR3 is CASSLAGSGGYYNEQFF. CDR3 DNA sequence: TGCGCCAGCAGCTTGGCGGGTAGCGGGGGGTACTACAATGAGCAGTTCTTC.

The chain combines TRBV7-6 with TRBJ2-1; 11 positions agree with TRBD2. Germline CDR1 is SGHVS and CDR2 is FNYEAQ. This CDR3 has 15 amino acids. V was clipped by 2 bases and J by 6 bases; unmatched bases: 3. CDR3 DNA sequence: TGTGCCAGCAGCTTATCCGGGACTAGCGGCAATGAGCAGTTCTTC. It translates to CASSLSGTSGNEQFF.

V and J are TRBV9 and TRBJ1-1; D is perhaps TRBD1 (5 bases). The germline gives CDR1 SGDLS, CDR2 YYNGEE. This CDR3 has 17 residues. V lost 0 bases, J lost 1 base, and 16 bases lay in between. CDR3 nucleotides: TGTGCCAGCAGCGTAGGGAGTATCCGGGGGACGAACACTGAAGCTTTCTTT. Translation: CASSVGSIRGTNTEAFF.

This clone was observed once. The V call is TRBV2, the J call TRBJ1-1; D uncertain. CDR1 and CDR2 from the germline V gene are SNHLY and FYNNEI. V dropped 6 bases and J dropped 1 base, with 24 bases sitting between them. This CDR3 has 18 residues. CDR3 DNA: TGTGCCAGCAGCGCCAACCCTACAGTGGCCGGGAGGAACACTGAAGCTTTCTTT. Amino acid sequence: CASSANPTVAGRNTEAFF.

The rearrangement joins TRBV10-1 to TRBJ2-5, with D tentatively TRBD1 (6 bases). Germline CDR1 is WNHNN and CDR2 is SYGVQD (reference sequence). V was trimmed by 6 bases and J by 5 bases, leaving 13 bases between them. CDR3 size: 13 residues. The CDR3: CASSGTTVETQYF. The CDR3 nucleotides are TGCGCCAGCAGCGGGACAACCGTGGAGACCCAGTACTTC.

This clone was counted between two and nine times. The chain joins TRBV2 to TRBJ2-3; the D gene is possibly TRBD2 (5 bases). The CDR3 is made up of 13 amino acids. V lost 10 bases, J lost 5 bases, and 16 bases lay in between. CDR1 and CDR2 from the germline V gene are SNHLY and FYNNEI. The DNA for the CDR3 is TGTGCCACCATCCGAGGGCGGAAAGATACGCAGTATTTT. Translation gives CATIRGRKDTQYF. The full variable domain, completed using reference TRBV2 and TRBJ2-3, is EPEVTQTPSHQVTQMGQEVILRCVPISNHLYFYWYRQILGQKVEFLVSFYNNEISEKSEIFDDQFSVERPDGSNFTLKIRSTKLEDSAMYFCATIRGRKDTQYFGPGTRLTVL.

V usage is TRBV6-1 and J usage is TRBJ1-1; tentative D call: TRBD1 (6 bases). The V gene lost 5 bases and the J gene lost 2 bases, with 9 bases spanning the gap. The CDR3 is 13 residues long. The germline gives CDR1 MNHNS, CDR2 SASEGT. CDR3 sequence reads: CASSWTANTEAFF. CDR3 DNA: TGTGCCAGCAGTTGGACAGCAAACACTGAAGCTTTCTTT.

The CDR3 spells CASRMGGQETQYF. The CDR3 DNA is TGTGCCAGCAGAATGGGGGGTCAAGAGACCCAGTACTTC. The chain joins TRBV2 to TRBJ2-5, with D possibly matching TRBD2 (6 bases). This CDR3 region has 13 residues. The V gene lost 6 bases and the J gene lost 2 bases, with 10 bases spanning the gap. Germline V gene data show CDR1 as SNHLY and CDR2 as FYNNEI.

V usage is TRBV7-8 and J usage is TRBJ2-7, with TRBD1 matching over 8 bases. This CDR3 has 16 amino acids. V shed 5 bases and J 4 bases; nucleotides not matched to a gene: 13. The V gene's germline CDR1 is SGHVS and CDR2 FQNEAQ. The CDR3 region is CASSPKRTGNFYEQYF. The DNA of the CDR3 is TGTGCCAGCAGCCCAAAGCGGACAGGGAATTTTTACGAGCAGTACTTC.

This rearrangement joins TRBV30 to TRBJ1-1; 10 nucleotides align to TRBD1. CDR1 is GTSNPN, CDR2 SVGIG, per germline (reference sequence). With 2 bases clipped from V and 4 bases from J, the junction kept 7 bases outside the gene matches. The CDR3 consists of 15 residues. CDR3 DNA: TGTGCCTGGAGTCACCCGGACAGGGGGAGCACTGAAGCTTTCTTT. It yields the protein CAWSHPDRGSTEAFF.

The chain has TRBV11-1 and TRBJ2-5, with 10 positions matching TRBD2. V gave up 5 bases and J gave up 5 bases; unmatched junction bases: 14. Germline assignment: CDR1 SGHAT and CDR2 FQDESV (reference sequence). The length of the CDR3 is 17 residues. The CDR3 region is CASSPNRAGGPDETQYF. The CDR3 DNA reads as TGTGCCAGCAGCCCAAACAGAGCGGGAGGGCCGGATGAGACCCAGTACTTC.

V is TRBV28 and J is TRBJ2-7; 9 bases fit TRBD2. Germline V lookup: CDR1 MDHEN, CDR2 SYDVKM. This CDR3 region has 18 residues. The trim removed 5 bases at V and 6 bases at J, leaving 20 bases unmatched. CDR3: CASSPGAGVIAGVIEQYF. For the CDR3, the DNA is TGTGCCAGCAGTCCTGGGGCAGGGGTGATAGCGGGAGTGATCGAGCAGTACTTC. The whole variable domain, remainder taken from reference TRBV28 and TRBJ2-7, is DVKVTQSSRYLVKRTGEKVFLECVQDMDHENMFWYRQDPGLGLRLIYFSYDVKMKEKGDIPEGYSVSREKKERFSLILESASTNQTSMYLCASSPGAGVIAGVIEQYFGPGTRLTVT.

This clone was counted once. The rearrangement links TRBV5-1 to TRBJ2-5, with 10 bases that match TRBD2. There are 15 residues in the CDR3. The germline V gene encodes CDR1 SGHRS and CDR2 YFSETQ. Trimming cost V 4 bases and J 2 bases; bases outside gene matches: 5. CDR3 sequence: CASSLAGVGQETQYF. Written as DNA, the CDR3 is TGCGCCAGCAGCCTAGCGGGAGTGGGACAAGAGACCCAGTACTTC.

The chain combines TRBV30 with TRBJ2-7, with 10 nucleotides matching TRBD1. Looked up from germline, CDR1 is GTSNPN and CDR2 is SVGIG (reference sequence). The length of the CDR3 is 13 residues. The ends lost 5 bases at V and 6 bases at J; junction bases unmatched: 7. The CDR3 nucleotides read TGTGCCTGGGACCGGGACAGGGGAGGCGAGCAGTACTTC. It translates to CAWDRDRGGEQYF.

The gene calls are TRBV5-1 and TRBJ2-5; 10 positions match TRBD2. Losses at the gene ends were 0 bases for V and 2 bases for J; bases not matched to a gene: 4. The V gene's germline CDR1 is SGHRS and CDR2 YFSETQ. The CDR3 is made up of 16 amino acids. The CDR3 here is CASSLELAGMQETQYF. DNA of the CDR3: TGCGCCAGCAGCTTGGAACTAGCGGGAATGCAAGAGACCCAGTACTTC.

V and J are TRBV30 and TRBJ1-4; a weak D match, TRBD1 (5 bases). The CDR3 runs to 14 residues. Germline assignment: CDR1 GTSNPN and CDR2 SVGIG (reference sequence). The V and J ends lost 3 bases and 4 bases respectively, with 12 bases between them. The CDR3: CAWRRGGNNEKLFF. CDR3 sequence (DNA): TGTGCCTGGAGGAGGGGCGGGAATAATGAAAAACTGTTTTTT.

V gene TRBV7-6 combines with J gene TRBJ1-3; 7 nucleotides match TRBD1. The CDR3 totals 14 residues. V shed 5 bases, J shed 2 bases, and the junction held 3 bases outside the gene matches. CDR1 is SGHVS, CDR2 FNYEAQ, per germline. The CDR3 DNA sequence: TGTGCCAGCAGCCTCGGGACAGCTGGAAACACCATATATTTT. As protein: CASSLGTAGNTIYF.

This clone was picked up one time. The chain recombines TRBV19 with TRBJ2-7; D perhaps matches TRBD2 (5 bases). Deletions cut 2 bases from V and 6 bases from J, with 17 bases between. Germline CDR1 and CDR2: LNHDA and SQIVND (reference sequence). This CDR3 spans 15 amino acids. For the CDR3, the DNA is TGTGCCAGTAGTATAATGGGTGTGGGAGAGGGCGAGCAGTACTTC. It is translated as CASSIMGVGEGEQYF. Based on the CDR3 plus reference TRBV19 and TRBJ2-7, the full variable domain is DGGITQSPKYLFRKEGQNVTLSCEQNLNHDAMYWYRQDPGQGLRLIYYSQIVNDFQKGDIAEGYSVSREKKESFPLTVTSAQKNPTAFYLCASSIMGVGEGEQYFGPGTRLTVT.

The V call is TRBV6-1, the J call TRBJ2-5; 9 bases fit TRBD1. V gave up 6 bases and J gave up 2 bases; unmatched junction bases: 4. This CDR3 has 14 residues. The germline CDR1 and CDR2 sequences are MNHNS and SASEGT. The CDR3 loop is CASRTDRGQETQYF. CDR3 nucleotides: TGTGCCAGCAGGACCGACAGGGGGCAAGAGACCCAGTACTTC.

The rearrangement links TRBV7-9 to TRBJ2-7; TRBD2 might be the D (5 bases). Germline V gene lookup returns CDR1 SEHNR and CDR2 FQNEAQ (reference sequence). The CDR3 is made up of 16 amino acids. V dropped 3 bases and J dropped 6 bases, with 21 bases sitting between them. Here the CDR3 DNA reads TGTGCCAGCAGCTTTCTTATCGGGAAATCGTCCGCCGAGCAGTACTTC. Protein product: CASSFLIGKSSAEQYF.

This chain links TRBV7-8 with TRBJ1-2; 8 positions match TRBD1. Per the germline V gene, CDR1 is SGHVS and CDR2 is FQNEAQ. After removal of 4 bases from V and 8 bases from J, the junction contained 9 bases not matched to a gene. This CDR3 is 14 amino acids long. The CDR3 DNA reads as TGTGCCAGCAGCTCGAAGGGACAGGCGATCGGCTACACCTTC. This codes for CASSSKGQAIGYTF.